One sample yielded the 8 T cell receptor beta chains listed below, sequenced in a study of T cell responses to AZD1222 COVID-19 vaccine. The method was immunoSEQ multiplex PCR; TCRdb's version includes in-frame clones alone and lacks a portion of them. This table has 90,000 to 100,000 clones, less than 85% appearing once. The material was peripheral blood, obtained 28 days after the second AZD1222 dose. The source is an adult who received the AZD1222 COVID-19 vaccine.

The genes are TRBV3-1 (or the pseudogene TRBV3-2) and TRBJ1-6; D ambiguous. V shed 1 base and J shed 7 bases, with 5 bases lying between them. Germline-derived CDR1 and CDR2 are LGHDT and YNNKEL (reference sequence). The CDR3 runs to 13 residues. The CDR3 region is CASSQVLNSPLHF. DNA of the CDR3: TGTGCCAGCAGCCAAGTACTCAATTCACCCCTCCACTTT.

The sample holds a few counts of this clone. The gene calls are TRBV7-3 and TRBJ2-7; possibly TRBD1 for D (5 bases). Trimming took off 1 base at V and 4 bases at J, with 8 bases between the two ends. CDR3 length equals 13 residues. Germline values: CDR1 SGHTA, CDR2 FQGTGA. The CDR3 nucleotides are TGTGCCAGCAGCTTAAAAGCAGGGTACGAGCAGTACTTC. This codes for CASSLKAGYEQYF.

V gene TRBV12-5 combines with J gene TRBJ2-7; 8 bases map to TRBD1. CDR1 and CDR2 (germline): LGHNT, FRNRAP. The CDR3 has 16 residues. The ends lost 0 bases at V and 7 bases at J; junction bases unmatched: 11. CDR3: CASGLVQETGAKEQYF. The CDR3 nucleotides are TGTGCTAGTGGTTTGGTACAGGAGACAGGGGCGAAGGAGCAGTACTTC.

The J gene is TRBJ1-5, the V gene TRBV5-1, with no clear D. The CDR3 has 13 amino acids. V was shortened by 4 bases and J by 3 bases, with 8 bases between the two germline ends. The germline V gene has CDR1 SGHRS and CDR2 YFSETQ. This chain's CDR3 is CASSRDTNQPQHF. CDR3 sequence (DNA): TGCGCCAGCAGCAGAGACACCAATCAGCCCCAGCATTTT.

In nucleotides, the CDR3 is TGTGCCAGCACCTACCGGACTAGCGGGACGAACACCGGGGAGCTGTTTTTT. Its protein product is CASTYRTSGTNTGELFF. The rearrangement joins TRBV3-1 (or the pseudogene TRBV3-2) to TRBJ2-2, with 12 bases identical to TRBD2. V was pared by 7 bases and J by 0 bases, with 6 bases of the junction left unmatched. The CDR3 length is 17 residues. CDR1 LGHDT and CDR2 YNNKEL come from the germline V gene (reference sequence).

CDR3 residues: CASSLDPDLRNYEQYF. Written as DNA, the CDR3 is TGCGCCAGCAGCTTGGACCCAGATCTTAGAAACTACGAGCAGTACTTC. This chain joins TRBV5-1 and TRBJ2-7, with D unresolved. This CDR3 has 16 amino acids. The V gene's germline CDR1 is SGHRS and CDR2 YFSETQ. V was shortened by 0 bases and J by 3 bases, with 16 bases between the two germline ends.

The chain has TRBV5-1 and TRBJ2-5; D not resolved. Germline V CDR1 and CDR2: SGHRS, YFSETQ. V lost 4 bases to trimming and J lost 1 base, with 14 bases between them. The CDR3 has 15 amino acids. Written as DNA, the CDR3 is TGCGCCAGCAGCCTTGAGACTGCCCCCCAAGAGACCCAGTACTTC. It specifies CASSLETAPQETQYF. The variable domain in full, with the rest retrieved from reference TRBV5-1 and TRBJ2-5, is KAGVTQTPRYLIKTRGQQVTLSCSPISGHRSVSWYQQTPGQGLQFLFEYFSETQRNKGNFPGRFSGRQFSNSRSEMNVSTLELGDSALYLCASSLETAPQETQYFGPGTRLLVL.

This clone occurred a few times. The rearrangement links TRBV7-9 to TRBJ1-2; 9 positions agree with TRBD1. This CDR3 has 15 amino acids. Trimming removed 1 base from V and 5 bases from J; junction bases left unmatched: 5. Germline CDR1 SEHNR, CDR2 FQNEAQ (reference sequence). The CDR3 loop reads CASSLGTGGRYGYTF. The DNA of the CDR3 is TGTGCCAGCAGCTTAGGAACAGGGGGCCGTTATGGCTACACCTTC.